The present entry profiles one TCR beta chain with its context. Its antigen remains unknown. The sample belongs to a study of molecular identifiers for immune sequencing clone quantification. MiXCR was run by TCRdb on the PCR reads, yielding one entry per CDR3 protein. The table lists about 500,000 distinct CDR3 sequences, 25% of them singletons. Study-wide results and limits: Among effectors, clones above 20 RNA copies held over 97% of molecules; among naive cells, under 1%.

Per germline, CDR1 SGHAT and CDR2 FQNNGV. CDR3 length: 15 residues. Trimming took off 1 base at V and 3 bases at J, with 13 bases between the two ends. Sorted naive CD8 T cells were those defined as CD8+CD4-CCR7+CD45RA+. Sequencing used naive CD8+ T cells from blood, with Jurkat cell RNA spiked in. Documented subset: FACS-sorted CD8+CD4-CCR7+CD45RA+ naive T cells. This chain links TRBV11-2 with TRBJ2-7; tentative D call: TRBD2 (6 bases). The origin of this receptor is a human donor in good health. Some libraries in this study had Jurkat cell RNA spiked in. Here the CDR3 DNA reads TGTGCCAGCAGCTTAGCGTTCGGGACTGTCTACGAGCAGTACTTC. This encodes CASSLAFGTVYEQYF.